These 4 T cell receptor beta chains share one sample of origin, sequenced in a study of shared clonotypes between healthy human individuals. Here immunoSEQ multiplex PCR was the method, and the copy in TCRdb shows in-frame clones only, minus some. Of millions of clones listed, 90% to 95% are singletons. Sequenced input: naive CD4+ T cells sorted from blood. The subset was: CD45RA+ positively selected. These receptors all come from a man aged 18 to 29 in good health.

The chain has TRBV11-2 and TRBJ2-3; 7 bases line up with TRBD1. CDR1 is SGHAT, CDR2 FQNNGV, per germline. V shed 2 bases, J shed 11 bases, and the junction held 10 bases outside the gene matches. The CDR3 consists of 14 residues. DNA of the CDR3: TGTGCCAGCAGCTTACAGACAACCGGGACAGTGCAGTATTTT. Encoded protein: CASSLQTTGTVQYF.

This clone was recorded once. This chain connects TRBV4-1 to TRBJ1-5; D is perhaps TRBD1 (6 bases). CDR3 length: 16 amino acids. Per germline, CDR1 MGHRA and CDR2 YSYEKL. The V end lost 1 base, the J end lost 2 bases, and 12 bases lay between the germline ends. The CDR3 sequence is CASSQVGGAGNQPQHF. The CDR3 bases are TGCGCCAGCAGCCAAGTAGGGGGGGCTGGCAATCAGCCCCAGCATTTT.

The chain combines TRBV7-8 with TRBJ2-1, with TRBD1 matching over 8 bases. Per germline, CDR1 SGHVS and CDR2 FQNEAQ. This CDR3 is 13 amino acids long. The J segment lost 9 bases and the V segment lost 5 bases, leaving 6 bases of the junction unmatched. The CDR3 loop is CASSPRTGSEQFF. In DNA form, the CDR3 reads TGTGCCAGCAGCCCGCGGACAGGGTCTGAGCAGTTCTTC.

The CDR3 sequence: CASSNRGSSYNSPLHF. DNA for the CDR3: TGTGCCAGCAGCAATCGGGGGAGCTCCTATAATTCACCCCTCCACTTT. The chain employs TRBV21-1 and TRBJ1-6. TRBV21-1 is shown as a pseudogene. The CDR3 runs 16 residues.